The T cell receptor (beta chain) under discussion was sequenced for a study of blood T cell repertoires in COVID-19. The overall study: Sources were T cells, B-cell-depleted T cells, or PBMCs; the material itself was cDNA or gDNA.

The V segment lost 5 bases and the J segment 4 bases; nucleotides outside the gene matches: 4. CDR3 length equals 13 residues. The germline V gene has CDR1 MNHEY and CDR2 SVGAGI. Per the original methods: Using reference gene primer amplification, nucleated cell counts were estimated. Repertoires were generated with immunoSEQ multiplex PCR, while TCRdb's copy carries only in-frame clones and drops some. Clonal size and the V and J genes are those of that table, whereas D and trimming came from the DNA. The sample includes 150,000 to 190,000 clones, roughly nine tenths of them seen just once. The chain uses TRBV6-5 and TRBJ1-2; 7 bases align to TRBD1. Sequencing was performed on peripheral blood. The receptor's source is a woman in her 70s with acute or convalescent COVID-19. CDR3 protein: CASSRQGSYGYTF. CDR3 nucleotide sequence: TGTGCCAGCAGTCGACAGGGTAGCTATGGCTACACCTTC.